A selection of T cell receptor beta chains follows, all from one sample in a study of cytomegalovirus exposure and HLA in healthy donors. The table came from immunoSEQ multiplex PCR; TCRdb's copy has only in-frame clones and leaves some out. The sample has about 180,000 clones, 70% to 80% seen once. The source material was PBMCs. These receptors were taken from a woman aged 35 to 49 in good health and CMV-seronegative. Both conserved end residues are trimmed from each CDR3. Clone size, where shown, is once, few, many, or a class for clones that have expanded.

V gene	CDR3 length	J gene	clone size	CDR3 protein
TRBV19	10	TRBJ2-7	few	ASQDRRNEQY
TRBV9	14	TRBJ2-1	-	ASSVEPVSSYNEQF
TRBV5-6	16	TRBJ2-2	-	ASSRGLAGGWNTGELF
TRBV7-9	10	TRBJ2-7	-	ASSHRDSSQY
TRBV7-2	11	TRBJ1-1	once	ASSFRIGTEAF
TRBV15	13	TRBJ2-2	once	ATSRAGGANGELF
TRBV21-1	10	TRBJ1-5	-	ASFRVDQPQH
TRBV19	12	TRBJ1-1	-	ASSMDSLNTEAF
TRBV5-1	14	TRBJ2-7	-	ASSLAPGQGFYEQY
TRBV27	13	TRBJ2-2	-	ASSLLAGLGGELF
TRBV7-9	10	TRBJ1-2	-	GEEDSIYGYT
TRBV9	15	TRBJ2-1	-	ASSVEDSSGPYNEQF
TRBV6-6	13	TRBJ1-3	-	ASSRDRVPGNTIY
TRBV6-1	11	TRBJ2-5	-	ASSAERGETQY
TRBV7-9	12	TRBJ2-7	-	ASNLAGVMYEQY
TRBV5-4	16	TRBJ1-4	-	ASSLRGTGITTNEKLF
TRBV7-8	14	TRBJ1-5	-	ASSLEGQSSNQPQH
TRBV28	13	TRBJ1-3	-	ASKGGPFSGNTIY
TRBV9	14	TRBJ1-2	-	ASSPPRIGGGYGYT
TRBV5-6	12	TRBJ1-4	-	ASRRQGTNEKLF
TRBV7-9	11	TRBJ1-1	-	ASSSGQGLRAF
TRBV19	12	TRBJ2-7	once	ASNYRTGDFEQY
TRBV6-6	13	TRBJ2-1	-	ASKVTGGGTRVQF
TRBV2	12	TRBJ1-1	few	ASSETGLNTEAF
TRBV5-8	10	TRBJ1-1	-	ASSVDRGHAF
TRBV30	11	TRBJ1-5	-	AWQTGGGQPQH
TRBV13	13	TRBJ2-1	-	ASSLNRGGQSEQF
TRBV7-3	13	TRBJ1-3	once	ASSLRGGNGNTIY
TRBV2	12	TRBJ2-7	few	ASISDRDGDEQY
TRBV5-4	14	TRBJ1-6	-	ASSLGTGGNLSPLH
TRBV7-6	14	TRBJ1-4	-	ASSPLGWTQGEKLF
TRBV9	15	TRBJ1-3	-	ASSVLTRGASGNTIY
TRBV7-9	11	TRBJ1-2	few	ASTEGSYYGYT
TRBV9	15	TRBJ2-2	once	ASSADPGQGRAGELF
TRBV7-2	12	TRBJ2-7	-	ASSFDRGLYEQY
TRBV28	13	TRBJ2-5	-	ASSFVAGSLETQY
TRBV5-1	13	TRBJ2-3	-	ASSSLGLGTDTQY
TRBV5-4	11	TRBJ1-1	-	ASSLGGTVEAF
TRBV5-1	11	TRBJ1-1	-	ASSLFGVTEAF
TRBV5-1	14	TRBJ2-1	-	ASSLGSSGSGNEQF